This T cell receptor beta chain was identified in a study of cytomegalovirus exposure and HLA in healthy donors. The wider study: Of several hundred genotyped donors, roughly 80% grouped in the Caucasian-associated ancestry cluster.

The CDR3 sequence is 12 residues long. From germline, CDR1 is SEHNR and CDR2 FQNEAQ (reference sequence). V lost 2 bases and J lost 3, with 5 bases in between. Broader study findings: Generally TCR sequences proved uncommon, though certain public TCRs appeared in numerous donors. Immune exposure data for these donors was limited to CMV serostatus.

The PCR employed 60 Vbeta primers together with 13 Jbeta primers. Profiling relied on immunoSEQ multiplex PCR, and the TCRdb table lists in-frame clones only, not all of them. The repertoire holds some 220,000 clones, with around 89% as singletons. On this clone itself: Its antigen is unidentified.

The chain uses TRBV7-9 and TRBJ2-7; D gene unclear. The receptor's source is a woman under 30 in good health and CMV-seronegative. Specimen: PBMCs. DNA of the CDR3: TGTGCCAGCAGCTTATCAGTCTACGAGCAGTACTTC. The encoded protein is CASSLSVYEQYF.